The 4 T cell receptor beta chains given below trace back to one sample, sequenced in a study of blood T cell repertoires in COVID-19 (dated by TCRdb to about 2020). Receptors were amplified or captured by the immunoSEQ multiplex PCR assay. In TCRdb, the immuneACCESS table is reduced to in-frame sequences with V and J assigned. These tables do not hold every clone; where another copy was compared, an unresolved V gene accounts for under half, and the others remain unexplained. The table for this sample lists approximately 240,000 clones; over 90% of them were counted only once. The ten largest clones capture over 0.65% of the sample. The sample consisted of peripheral blood. These receptors all stem from a man aged 25 to 40 with COVID-19, enrolled during active disease.

This clone was seen a handful of times. The chain recombines TRBV5-1 with TRBJ2-7; D is uncertain. Germline assignment: CDR1 SGHRS and CDR2 YFSETQ. The V end was cut by 3 bases, the J end by 0 bases, with 13 bases between. The CDR3 has 15 residues. Here the CDR3 DNA reads TGCGCCAGCAGCTCCCAGCCGACAAGCTCCTACGAGCAGTACTTC. This codes for CASSSQPTSSYEQYF.

The J gene is TRBJ2-3, the V gene TRBV7-3; 9 nucleotides align to TRBD2. The germline CDR1 and CDR2 sequences are SGHTA and FQGTGA. V shed 1 base and J 5 bases; nucleotides not matched to a gene: 4. This CDR3 is built from 15 residues. The CDR3 sequence is CASSLSGGAGDTQYF. CDR3 sequence (DNA): TGTGCCAGCAGCTTAAGCGGGGGGGCCGGAGATACGCAGTATTTT.

V is TRBV6-5 and J is TRBJ2-1; TRBD1 matches at 7 bases. V lost 7 bases and J lost 5; bases outside the gene matches: 8. The CDR3 spans 14 residues. Germline V gene data show CDR1 as MNHEY and CDR2 as SVGAGI. For the CDR3, the DNA is TGTGCCAGCACCACCACGACAGGGCACAATGAGCAGTTCTTC. Its translation: CASTTTTGHNEQFF.

This clone showed up just once. The chain links TRBV10-2 to TRBJ2-3, with TRBD2 identical over 13 bases. The germline gives CDR1 WSHSY, CDR2 SAAADI. CDR3 length equals 17 residues. Trimming took 2 bases from V and 1 from J; bases not matched to a gene: 3. The DNA for the CDR3 is TGCGCCAGCAGTGAGGGGACTAGCGGGGCTGGCACAGATACGCAGTATTTT. It specifies CASSEGTSGAGTDTQYF.